This T cell receptor (beta chain) was sequenced in a study of vaccination effects on CD4 cells after COVID-19. Concerning this clone: The antigen is not known.

Produced via immunoSEQ multiplex PCR; TCRdb's table is partial and in-frame only. Of more than 35,000 clones in the sample, roughly four fifths were seen once. The germline CDR1 and CDR2 sequences are SEHNR and FQNEAQ (reference sequence). Between the trimmed V and J ends, which lost 3 bases and 9 bases, there was a span of 14 bases. This CDR3 spans 14 amino acids. Study results and limitations: Marked clonal contraction of both clone types appeared late after vaccination.

ViraFEST assay sequencing came after antigen-specific CD4+ T cells were expanded with viral peptide pools. Cells that had been cultured for 10 days were the source of isolated CD4+ T cells. Two doses of BNT162b2 or mRNA-1273 vaccine were administered to participants. Vaccine recipients, nucleocapsid antibody negative, had no prior SARS-CoV-2 infection. The sequence derives from a human donor who received a COVID-19 vaccine. Some clones in this sample may be carry-over from other donors' samples. Source: CD4+ T cells from PBMCs cultured with HCoV-NL63 spike peptides, taken after COVID-19 vaccination. V usage is TRBV7-9 and J usage is TRBJ2-2; the D is unclear. Here the CDR3 DNA reads TGTGCCAGCAGCTTCGACACTCCTCCCCGGGAGCTGTTTTTT. This translates into CASSFDTPPRELFF.